The 24 T cell receptor beta chains below all came from one sample that was sequenced in a study of tumor and adjacent non-tumor tissue in lung cancer (dated by TCRdb to 2016 to 2019). The method behind the library was multiplex PCR. Instrument on record: Illumina HiSeq 2500. Following protocols modified from ARM-PCR, the researchers constructed TCRbeta libraries through three rounds of nested PCR with primers (Table S4). TCRdb reran the public reads through fastp at Q25 and MiXCR, keeping productive beta chains. Each CDR3 protein appears once, grouped with its most common genes and DNA. The sample data list about 80,000 distinct CDR3 sequences, and around 77% of these were observed just once. The ten most abundant clones make up around 9.6% of the sample. RNA was isolated from bulk unsorted tissue, and RNA quality was assessed with a NanoDrop ND-1000 and an Agilent 2100. The sequenced sample consisted of lung tumor tissue. The receptors here all came from a middle-aged woman with non-small cell lung cancer.

At least ten counts were recorded for this clonotype. The gene calls are TRBV28 and TRBJ1-1; D unclear. The CDR3 covers 14 residues. Germline V gene lookup returns CDR1 MDHEN and CDR2 SYDVKM. V was pared by 5 bases and J by 1 base, with 11 bases between. CDR3 amino acids: CASSHYNPNTEAFF. In nucleotides, the CDR3 is TGTGCCAGCAGTCACTATAACCCGAACACTGAAGCTTTCTTT.

This clonotype turned up a few times. The V call is TRBV6-5, the J call TRBJ1-5, with no clear D. The CDR3 is 14 amino acids. With 11 bases removed from V and 2 bases from J, the gap between germline ends came to 16 bases. CDR1 is MNHEY, CDR2 SVGAGI, per germline. This CDR3 is CARGYWTGNQPQHF. In DNA form, the CDR3 reads TGTGCCCGCGGATACTGGACGGGCAATCAGCCCCAGCATTTT.

This clonotype was observed a single time. Since a much larger clone is just one base distant, this may be a read error. The chain has TRBV7-9 and TRBJ2-2, with D unclear. V was clipped by 7 bases and J by 0 bases, with 9 bases between them. The CDR3 spans 14 residues. Germline V lookup: CDR1 SEHNR, CDR2 FQNEAQ (reference sequence). This CDR3 is CASNWSANTGELFF. The CDR3 coding sequence is TGTGCCAGCAACTGGTCGGCGAACACCGGGGAGCTGTTTTTT.

Remarks on this clonotype: One end of the junction does not line up with germline, which may come from a read error. The chain joins TRBV11-2 to TRBJ2-2, with D perhaps matching TRBD2 (6 bases). The germline CDR1 and CDR2 sequences are SGHAT and FQNNGV. The CDR3 has 15 amino acids. DNA for the CDR3: TGTGTCAGCAGCTTTCTCGATATCGGTACGGGGGAGCCGTTTTTT. Translating gives CVSSFLDIGTGEPFF. The full variable domain, its missing parts supplied by reference TRBV11-2 and TRBJ2-2, is EAGVAQSPRYKIIEKRQSVAFWCNPISGHATLYWYQQILGQGPKLLIQFQNNGVVDDSQLPKDRFSAERLKGVDSTLKIQPAKLEDSAVYLCVSSFLDIGTGEPFFGEGSRLTVL.

A remark on this clonotype: Compared with germline, one end of the junction differs, possibly owing to a read error. The chain is built from TRBV29-1 and TRBJ2-3; the match to TRBD1 covers 7 bases. In germline, CDR1 is SQVTM, CDR2 ANQGSEA. The CDR3 extends over 17 amino acids. The CDR3: CSVETVRQGLSADTQYF. The CDR3, as DNA: TGCAGTGTTGAAACCGTTCGACAGGGTCTGAGCGCAGATACGCAGTATTTC.

As regards this clonotype: It may be a read error: a sequence one base away is much more abundant. The CDR3 region has the DNA TGTGCCAGCACTTACGGGACGGGGACCTACGAGCAGTACTTC. Its translation: CASTYGTGTYEQYF. The chain uses TRBV2 and TRBJ2-7, with D perhaps TRBD1 or TRBD2 (5 bases each). CDR3 length: 14 amino acids. Germline CDR1 is SNHLY and CDR2 is FYNNEI. V lost 7 bases and J 2 bases, leaving 15 bases between the germline ends.

A note on this clonotype: Lacking the conserved final phenylalanine or tryptophan, this CDR3 likely reflects a read error. The gene calls are TRBV4-1 and TRBJ1-6; D gene unclear. V was cut by 6 bases and J by 5 bases, with 8 bases left in between. In germline, CDR1 is MGHRA, CDR2 YSYEKL. This CDR3 has 13 residues. As DNA, the CDR3 is TGCGCCAGCAGGCGGCCAGATAATTCACCCCTCCACCTT. It yields the protein CASRRPDNSPLHL.

Worth noting for this clonotype: Since the CDR3 does not end with the conserved phenylalanine or tryptophan, this likely comes from a read error. No DNA is shown, since the ends of the CDR3 on it are uncertain; the CDR3 is the one TCRdb lists. The genes are TRBV6-6 and TRBJ2-5. From its first to its last residue, the CDR3 has 14 amino acids. Germline assignment: CDR1 MNHNY and CDR2 SVGAGI (reference sequence). The CDR3 reads CASSYRYGHETQCI.

V and J are TRBV3-1 and TRBJ1-2; D uncertain. CDR3 size: 13 residues. Trimming stripped 5 bases from V and 8 bases from J, with 15 bases between. CDR1 LGHDT and CDR2 YNNKEL come from the germline V gene (reference sequence). In DNA form, the CDR3 reads TGTGCCAGCAGCAAGGGTCACCTCCTAGGCTACACCTTC. This encodes CASSKGHLLGYTF.

This clonotype has just one count. A junction boundary mismatches the germline segment, possibly from a read error. The chain couples TRBV11-2 to TRBJ2-7; TRBD1 might be the D (6 bases). CDR1 and CDR2 (germline): SGHAT, FQNNGV. CDR3 length: 16 residues. The CDR3 sequence is CATSRKGGHQIYEQYF. CDR3 sequence (DNA): TGTGCCACCAGCCGAAAAGGGGGACACCAGATATACGAGCAGTATTTC. The entire variable domain, with the rest obtained from reference TRBV11-2 and TRBJ2-7, is as follows: EAGVAQSPRYKIIEKRQSVAFWCNPISGHATLYWYQQILGQGPKLLIQFQNNGVVDDSQLPKDRFSAERLKGVDSTLKIQPAKLEDSAVYLCATSRKGGHQIYEQYFGPGTRLTVT.

V is TRBV29-1 and J is TRBJ1-3, with D possibly matching TRBD1 (5 bases). The CDR3 is 14 amino acids. CDR1 and CDR2 from the germline V gene are SQVTM and ANQGSEA. V was cut by 6 bases and J by 4 bases, with 16 bases left in between. This chain's CDR3 is CSVSDRGGGNTIYF. The CDR3 bases are TGCAGCGTCTCCGACAGAGGAGGAGGAAACACCATATATTTT. Using reference TRBV29-1 and TRBJ1-3 for the parts outside the CDR3, the full variable domain is SAVISQKPSRDICQRGTSLTIQCQVDSQVTMMFWYRQQPGQSLTLIATANQGSEATYESGFVIDKFPISRPNLTFSTLTVSNMSPEDSSIYLCSVSDRGGGNTIYFGEGSWLTVV.

The V call is TRBV7-8, the J call TRBJ2-3; 11 nucleotides agree with TRBD2. The J segment lost 5 bases and the V segment lost 10 bases, leaving 17 bases of the junction unmatched. The CDR3 totals 17 residues. The germline V gene encodes CDR1 SGHVS and CDR2 FQNEAQ. The CDR3 sequence is CANSFYSGGAGRDTQYF. CDR3 coding DNA: TGTGCCAACAGTTTTTATAGCGGGGGGGCGGGGCGAGATACGCAGTATTTT. Full variable domain (remainder filled in from reference TRBV7-8 and TRBJ2-3): GAGVSQSPRYKVAKRGQDVALRCDPISGHVSLFWYQQALGQGPEFLTYFQNEAQLDKSGLPSDRFFAERPEGSVSTLKIQRTQQEDSAVYLCANSFYSGGAGRDTQYFGPGTRLTVL.

This clonotype was seen only once. A read error is likely, as this CDR3 ends without the conserved phenylalanine or tryptophan. The V and J genes are TRBV11-3 and TRBJ2-7, with a tentative D call TRBD1 (5 bases). The CDR3 covers 12 residues. Germline V gives CDR1 SGHNT, CDR2 YENEEA. CDR3 DNA sequence: TGTGTCAGCAGCTTGGAAAGGGGCGAGCAGTACTTA. This translates into CVSSLERGEQYL.

With respect to this clonotype: One end of the junction fails to match germline, which may point to a read error. The CDR3 bases are TGTGCCAGTAGCCGACAGGGGGCTTATAGCGATCAACCCCAGCATTTT. This sequence encodes CASSRQGAYSDQPQHF. The chain links TRBV7-8 to TRBJ1-5, with 10 bases lining up with TRBD1. Germline CDR1 SGHVS, CDR2 FQNEAQ. The CDR3 is 16 residues long.

About this clonotype itself: A much larger clone is a single base away; this may be a read error. The rearrangement uses TRBV13 and TRBJ2-6, with a weak D call TRBD1 (5 bases). CDR1 and CDR2 from the germline V gene are PRHDT and FYEKMQ (reference sequence). This CDR3 has 15 amino acids. DNA of the CDR3: TGTGCCAGCAGCCACAGGAAATCTGGGGCCGACGTCCTGACTTTC. As protein: CASSHRKSGADVLTF.

This clonotype was counted a few times. The chain's CDR3 is CASSLTSYEQYF. In DNA form, the CDR3 reads TGTGCCAGCAGCTTAACCTCGTACGAGCAGTACTTC. The chain uses TRBV11-3 and TRBJ2-7, with D hard to call. The CDR3 is 12 amino acids. Trimming shortened V by 2 bases and J by 4 bases, and 6 bases separated the two germline ends. Germline-derived CDR1 and CDR2 are SGHNT and YENEEA.

Notes on this clonotype: The conserved final phenylalanine or tryptophan is absent from the CDR3, which likely points to a read error. CDR3: CASSRRDRDRSTEQFL. The CDR3 region has the DNA TGCGCCAGCAGCCGACGAGACAGGGATCGGAGCACTGAGCAGTTCCTC. The V and J genes are TRBV4-1 and TRBJ2-1, with 7 bases lining up with TRBD1. The germline CDR1 and CDR2 sequences are MGHRA and YSYEKL. With V trimmed by 4 bases and J by 9 bases, 15 bases remained unmatched. The CDR3 contains 16 residues.

This clonotype was counted many times. The gene calls are TRBV11-3 and TRBJ2-5; a possible D gene is TRBD2 (6 bases). Trimming left V 4 bases short and J 2 bases short, with 14 bases between. This CDR3 is built from 15 residues. Germline CDR1 reads SGHNT; CDR2 reads YENEEA. The CDR3 reads CASSYGGRQQETQYF. The CDR3 DNA is TGTGCCAGCAGCTATGGGGGGAGACAGCAAGAGACCCAGTACTTC. Based on the CDR3 plus reference TRBV11-3 and TRBJ2-5, the full variable domain is EAGVVQSPRYKIIEKKQPVAFWCNPISGHNTLYWYLQNLGQGPELLIRYENEEAVDDSQLPKDRFSAERLKGVDSTLKIQPAELGDSAVYLCASSYGGRQQETQYFGPGTRLLVL.

CDR3 sequence: CASSPTVADTQYF. Written as DNA, the CDR3 is TGTGCCAGCAGCCCAACTGTCGCAGATACGCAGTATTTT. V usage is TRBV6-1 and J usage is TRBJ2-3; no clear D. Trimming took 6 bases from V and 4 from J, leaving 11 bases between them. The CDR3 covers 13 residues. Germline CDR1 MNHNS, CDR2 SASEGT.

The chain links TRBV5-6 to TRBJ2-7; D uncertain. Germline loops: CDR1 SGHDT, CDR2 YYEEEE. This CDR3 contains 14 residues. V lost 1 base and J lost 13, with 21 bases in between. CDR3 nucleotide sequence: TGTGCCAGCAGCTTGTACCCTTTTGGCTACGAACATTACTTC. Translated, it gives CASSLYPFGYEHYF.

Worth noting for this clonotype: A much larger clonotype is one base distant, so this may be a read error. The CDR3 does not close with the conserved phenylalanine or tryptophan, likely indicating a read error. The chain recombines TRBV28 with TRBJ1-5; TRBD1 is a possible D gene (5 bases). Germline V lookup: CDR1 MDHEN, CDR2 SYDVKM. This CDR3 is built from 14 residues. V was cut by 4 bases and J by 5 bases, with 12 bases left in between. CDR3 in DNA: TGTGCCAGCAGTTCAGGACAAGCCTATCAGCCCCAGCATCTT. Its translation: CASSSGQAYQPQHL.

This clonotype was observed a single time. Since the CDR3 does not end with the conserved phenylalanine or tryptophan, this likely comes from a read error. The chain combines TRBV20-1 with TRBJ2-7, with 14 bases lining up with TRBD2. V lost 6 bases, J lost 3 bases, and 16 bases stayed unmatched. This CDR3 contains 18 residues. Germline CDR1 DFQATT, CDR2 SNEGSKA (reference sequence). The DNA for the CDR3 is TGCAGTGCCTCGGCCAGACTAGCGGGAGGGCCGGGGGACTACGAGCAGTACTTA. Amino acid sequence: CSASARLAGGPGDYEQYL.

This clonotype was seen ten or more times. The chain combines TRBV4-1 with TRBJ2-5; 11 bases match TRBD1. V trimming: 4 bases; J trimming: 1 base; junction bases outside the gene matches: 5. In germline, CDR1 is MGHRA, CDR2 YSYEKL. CDR3 length: 16 residues. CDR3 in DNA: TGCGCCAGCAGCCTGGGGGGACAGGGGGTCCAAGAGACCCAGTACTTC. Translation: CASSLGGQGVQETQYF.

As regards this clonotype: A much larger clone differs from this one at a single base, so this may be a read error. The gene calls are TRBV20-1 and TRBJ2-5, with TRBD1 matching 10 bases. The germline CDR1 and CDR2 sequences are DFQATT and SNEGSKA (reference sequence). The CDR3 length is 13 residues. V shed 7 bases, J shed 5 bases, and the junction held 7 bases outside the gene matches. The CDR3 DNA reads TGCAGTGTTCCGGGACAGGGGATGGAGACCCAGTACTTC. Protein sequence: CSVPGQGMETQYF.